This TCR beta chain derives from a study of CD8+CD57+ T cells in acquired aplastic anemia. Researchers used genomic DNA as the template to profile TCR beta VDJ and CDR3. TCRdb called the reads again in MiXCR, with one record for every CDR3 protein. The data contain under 350,000 distinct CDR3 sequences, around 60% of them singletons. This clonotype was observed many times. There are 17 residues in the CDR3. CDR1 is MNHEY, CDR2 SVGEGT, per germline. With V trimmed by 5 bases and J by 7 bases, 19 bases remained unmatched. The clonotype comes from a human donor with severe aplastic anemia or a healthy control (not recorded which). Sequencing was carried out using sorted CD4+, CD8+, or CD8+CD57+ T cells (not recorded which) from PBMCs. The V and J genes are TRBV6-2 or TRBV6-3 and TRBJ2-7; TRBD2 matches at 8 bases. CDR3 protein: CASSHPSDGTRSREQYF. DNA of the CDR3: TGTGCCAGCAGTCACCCCTCGGACGGGACTAGATCTAGGGAGCAGTACTTC.